Below, 28 T cell receptor beta chains from the same sample are listed, as sequenced in a study of Graves' ophthalmopathy and Graves' hyperthyroidism. The sequenced template was RNA, covering the TCR beta CDR3 region. Scientists carried out first-round RT-PCR using HTBI primers and then a second-round multiplex PCR. TCRdb reprocessed the multiplex PCR reads via MiXCR and lists one record per CDR3 protein. The repertoire consists of hundreds of thousands of distinct CDR3 sequences, with more than 40% occurring once and the leading ten covering roughly 3.5%. Sequenced: peripheral blood. Receptors originate from an adult man with Graves' ophthalmopathy.

The chain employs TRBV10-2 and TRBJ2-7, with 7 bases fitting TRBD1. CDR1 WSHSY and CDR2 SAAADI come from the germline V gene. The V segment lost 7 bases and the J segment 7 bases; nucleotides outside the gene matches: 7. The CDR3 has 12 residues. CDR3 bases: TGCGCCAGCAATGACAGGGCTCCAGAGCAGTACTTC. It translates to CASNDRAPEQYF.

This clonotype has a handful of counts. The chain is built from TRBV20-1 and TRBJ2-3, with 8 bases aligning to TRBD1. The germline V gene encodes CDR1 DFQATT and CDR2 SNEGSKA (reference sequence). The ends lost 5 bases at V and 5 bases at J; junction bases unmatched: 6. The CDR3 spans 13 residues. For the CDR3, the DNA is TGCAGTGCTCCTCAGGGGGCCGGAGATACGCAGTATTTT. Residues: CSAPQGAGDTQYF.

CDR3 bases: TGCAGCGTGGCAGAACTAGCGGGACAGAATCAGTACTTC. This encodes CSVAELAGQNQYF. The chain is built from TRBV29-1 and TRBJ2-5; 10 bases align to TRBD2. The germline gives CDR1 SQVTM, CDR2 ANQGSEA. The CDR3 covers 13 residues. V lost 6 bases to trimming and J lost 11 bases; unmatched junction nucleotides: 12.

On this clonotype: A read error is possible here, since a much larger clone lies one base away. The rearrangement uses TRBV5-4 and TRBJ1-2; 12 nucleotides agree with TRBD1. CDR3 length: 15 amino acids. Germline trimming cut 3 bases from V and 4 bases from J; bases unmatched to any gene: 4. Germline V CDR1 and CDR2: SGHNT, YYREEE (reference sequence). The CDR3 nucleotides read TGTGCCAGCAGCTCAGGGGACAGGGGGCCCTATGGCTACACCTTC. Translating gives CASSSGDRGPYGYTF.

Note on this clonotype: Since the CDR3 does not end with the conserved phenylalanine or tryptophan, this likely comes from a read error. The rearrangement links TRBV6-4 to TRBJ1-1; a weak D match, TRBD1 (5 bases). The germline V and J ends were trimmed by 2 bases and 4 bases, with 5 bases remaining between them. Germline V gives CDR1 MRHNA, CDR2 SNTAGT. This CDR3 is 12 amino acids long. This CDR3 reads CASSDRGTEAFV. The CDR3 DNA reads TGTGCCAGCAGTGACAGGGGCACTGAAGCTTTCGTT.

CDR3: CSVRVGDTGELFF. The CDR3 DNA reads TGCAGCGTAAGAGTGGGGGACACCGGGGAGCTGTTTTTT. The V and J genes are TRBV29-1 and TRBJ2-2, with D possibly being TRBD1 or TRBD2 (5 bases each). This CDR3 contains 13 residues. Trimming stripped 6 bases from V and 3 bases from J, with 11 bases between. CDR1 is SQVTM, CDR2 ANQGSEA, per germline.

Notes on this clonotype: No DNA is shown, since the ends of the CDR3 on it are uncertain; the CDR3 is the one TCRdb lists. This sequence joins TRBV25-1 and TRBJ2-5. CDR1 MGHDK and CDR2 SYGVNS come from the germline V gene. Both ends counted, the CDR3 spans 14 residues. CDR3 residues: CASSVRGWRLHLRF.

This clonotype was detected only once. The V call is TRBV10-3, the J call TRBJ2-5, with 8 bases fitting TRBD1. CDR1 is ENHRY, CDR2 SYGVKD, per germline. There are 16 residues in the CDR3. Unmatched junction bases numbered 16, after V lost 3 bases and J lost 10 bases. The CDR3 DNA is TGTGCCATCAGTGATCGGGCAGGGGGCGCGATTGGCAACCAGTACTTC. Translating gives CAISDRAGGAIGNQYF.

This clonotype was found a few times. The chain couples TRBV27 to TRBJ2-7; 7 bases match TRBD1. The CDR3 has 12 residues. V was clipped by 7 bases and J by 1 base; unmatched bases: 1. The germline V gene has CDR1 MNHEY and CDR2 SMNVEV (reference sequence). CDR3 sequence reads: CASKDRSYEQYF. CDR3 DNA: TGTGCCAGCAAGGACAGGTCCTACGAGCAGTACTTC.

A word on this clonotype: One base away lies a much larger clone, so this may be a sequencing read error. The chain couples TRBV9 to TRBJ2-7, with TRBD2 matching 7 bases. Germline CDR1 SGDLS, CDR2 YYNGEE. The trim removed 3 bases at V and 0 bases at J, leaving 3 bases unmatched. The CDR3 covers 14 residues. Here the CDR3 reads CASSAWDYSYEQYF. CDR3 nucleotides: TGTGCCAGCAGCGCCTGGGACTACTCCTACGAGCAGTACTTC. Filled out from reference TRBV9 and TRBJ2-7, the complete variable domain reads DSGVTQTPKHLITATGQRVTLRCSPRSGDLSVYWYQQSLDQGLQFLIQYYNGEERAKGNILERFSAQQFPDLHSELNLSSLELGDSALYFCASSAWDYSYEQYFGPGTRLTVT.

This clonotype was counted many times. V usage is TRBV11-2 and J usage is TRBJ2-6; D is possibly TRBD2 (6 bases). Germline V gives CDR1 SGHAT, CDR2 FQNNGV. CDR3 length: 19 amino acids. Trimming removed 4 bases from V and 0 bases from J, with 19 bases in between. This CDR3 reads CASSSIPGLLSSGANVLTF. As DNA, the CDR3 is TGTGCCAGCAGCTCAATACCGGGACTCCTGAGCTCTGGGGCCAACGTCCTGACTTTC. The full variable domain, its missing parts supplied by reference TRBV11-2 and TRBJ2-6, is EAGVAQSPRYKIIEKRQSVAFWCNPISGHATLYWYQQILGQGPKLLIQFQNNGVVDDSQLPKDRFSAERLKGVDSTLKIQPAKLEDSAVYLCASSSIPGLLSSGANVLTFGAGSRLTVL.

This clonotype was picked up many times. V usage is TRBV19 and J usage is TRBJ1-2, with 7 nucleotides matching TRBD1. This CDR3 has 14 amino acids. CDR1 is LNHDA and CDR2 is SQIVND in the germline V gene (reference sequence). After removal of 3 bases from V and 8 bases from J, the junction contained 9 bases not matched to a gene. The CDR3 DNA reads as TGTGCCAGTAGTATTCTCGGGGGACAGTACGGCTACACCTTC. It codes for CASSILGGQYGYTF.

This clonotype was seen ten or more times. This sequence joins TRBV25-1 and TRBJ1-5; D may be TRBD1 (5 bases). The length of the CDR3 is 16 residues. Germline V gene sequence: CDR1 MGHDK, CDR2 SYGVNS. The germline V and J ends were trimmed by 0 bases and 7 bases, with 16 bases remaining between them. CDR3 sequence reads: CASSEYPGAREQPQHF. The CDR3 DNA follows: TGTGCCAGCAGTGAATACCCCGGGGCGAGGGAACAGCCCCAGCATTTT.

This clonotype was seen many times. This chain links TRBV4-3 with TRBJ2-7, with D unclear. Trimming left V 0 bases short and J 2 bases short, with 11 bases between. Germline values: CDR1 LGHNA, CDR2 YSLEER. This CDR3 is built from 15 residues. CDR3 residues: CASSQDRGPAYEQYF. The CDR3 DNA reads as TGCGCCAGCAGCCAAGATCGAGGCCCAGCCTACGAGCAGTACTTC.

This clonotype was observed at least ten times. The V and J genes are TRBV19 and TRBJ1-1, with D unclear. Germline V gene sequence: CDR1 LNHDA, CDR2 SQIVND (reference sequence). This CDR3 contains 14 residues. V was cut by 8 bases and J by 3 bases, with 16 bases left in between. The CDR3 DNA follows: TGTGCCAGTGCTGCAGGCAGGAAGGACACTGAAGCTTTCTTT. Protein: CASAAGRKDTEAFF.

This clonotype has ten or more counts. This chain joins TRBV7-2 and TRBJ2-7; D is possibly TRBD1 (6 bases). The germline gives CDR1 SGHTA, CDR2 FQGNSA. V shed 3 bases and J shed 3 bases, with 9 bases lying between them. This CDR3 comprises 13 residues. The CDR3 bases are TGTGCCAGCAGCTTCTGGGGACACTACGAGCAGTACTTC. Encoded protein: CASSFWGHYEQYF.

This clonotype was seen ten or more times. The chain employs TRBV4-3 and TRBJ2-5; a possible D gene is TRBD1 (6 bases). With 2 bases removed from V and 3 bases from J, the gap between germline ends came to 10 bases. Germline V CDR1 and CDR2: LGHNA, YSLEER. The CDR3 runs to 14 residues. The CDR3 reads CASSQSGTKETQYF. The DNA of the CDR3 is TGCGCCAGCAGCCAATCTGGGACAAAAGAGACCCAGTACTTC.

Many counts were recorded for this clonotype. The chain is built from TRBV4-2 and TRBJ2-7, with TRBD2 identical over 11 bases. J gave up 2 bases and V 4 bases, and 4 bases lay outside the gene matches. CDR1 and CDR2 (germline): LGHNA, YNFKEQ. The CDR3 has 15 amino acids. The CDR3 is CASSRGTSGTYEQYF. Here the CDR3 DNA reads TGTGCCAGCAGCCGCGGGACTAGCGGCACCTACGAGCAGTACTTC.

Concerning this clonotype itself: A junction boundary mismatches the germline segment, possibly from a read error. V gene TRBV7-8 combines with J gene TRBJ2-6; 7 positions agree with TRBD1. The CDR3 spans 20 residues. Germline lookup yields CDR1 SGHVS and CDR2 FQNEAQ. CDR3 protein: CASSPHVGGIGVSEANVLTF. CDR3 coding DNA: TGTGCCAGCAGCCCACATGTAGGGGGCATTGGTGTCTCTGAGGCCAACGTCCTGACTTTC.

This clonotype was seen repeatedly, ten times or more. A read error may produce the germline difference seen at one junction end. This chain connects TRBV10-2 to TRBJ1-6; D not resolved. CDR3 length: 16 amino acids. CDR1 and CDR2 (germline): WSHSY, SAAADI. The CDR3 is CASGDPLPTYNSPLHF. The CDR3, as DNA: TGCGCCAGCGGTGACCCCCTCCCAACTTATAATTCACCCCTCCACTTT.

V gene TRBV2 combines with J gene TRBJ1-1; D is unclear. The length of the CDR3 is 15 residues. The ends were cut back, 3 bases at V and 5 bases at J, with 16 bases in the middle. Germline lookup yields CDR1 SNHLY and CDR2 FYNNEI. In DNA, the CDR3 is TGTGCCAGCAGTGATTTTACGCAGAGGAAGACTGAAGCTTTCTTT. Its protein product is CASSDFTQRKTEAFF.

This clonotype occurred many times. This sequence joins TRBV12-3 or TRBV12-4 and TRBJ1-4; D is possibly TRBD1 (6 bases). The V end was cut by 2 bases, the J end by 7 bases, with 14 bases between. CDR3 size: 15 residues. CDR3 DNA sequence: TGTGCCAGCAGTTTAAGGCAGGGGATGGGTGAAAAACTGTTTTTT. It is translated as CASSLRQGMGEKLFF.

This sequence joins TRBV10-3 and TRBJ2-7; 14 bases are a match to TRBD2. The CDR3 totals 13 residues. The V gene end was trimmed by 10 bases and the J gene end by 7 bases; junction bases not matched to a gene: 6. Per the germline V gene, CDR1 is ENHRY and CDR2 is SYGVKD. The CDR3 loop is CASGTSGSEEQYF. Written as DNA, the CDR3 is TGTGCCAGCGGGACTAGCGGGAGTGAGGAGCAGTACTTC.

Ten or more counts support this clonotype. This chain connects TRBV7-9 to TRBJ2-5, with no clear D. CDR3 length: 15 amino acids. Germline values: CDR1 SEHNR, CDR2 FQNEAQ (reference sequence). V was pared by 0 bases and J by 4 bases, with 12 bases between. CDR3 loop: CASSLARVSRETQYF. CDR3 nucleotides: TGTGCCAGCAGCTTAGCTAGGGTTTCGCGAGAGACCCAGTACTTC.

This chain links TRBV5-1 with TRBJ2-2; 10 bases line up with TRBD2. CDR1 and CDR2 (germline): SGHRS, YFSETQ. V lost 1 base to trimming and J lost 0 bases; unmatched junction nucleotides: 3. This CDR3 contains 17 residues. The CDR3 loop is CASSLTGTSANTGELFF. CDR3 nucleotides: TGCGCCAGCAGCTTGACCGGGACTAGCGCGAACACCGGGGAGCTGTTTTTT.

This chain connects TRBV11-1 to TRBJ1-4; perhaps TRBD1 as D (5 bases). V shed 8 bases and J shed 15 bases, with 22 bases lying between them. There are 13 residues in the CDR3. The germline gives CDR1 SGHAT, CDR2 FQDESV (reference sequence). The DNA of the CDR3 is TGTGCCAGCTCACCCGCCGCCAGGGTGGGGTTGTTTTTT. The encoded protein is CASSPAARVGLFF.

In this sample, this clonotype turned up many times. J is TRBJ1-2 and V is TRBV6-5; maybe TRBD1 (6 bases). The V end lost 7 bases, the J end lost 2 bases, and 17 bases lay between the germline ends. Per germline, CDR1 MNHEY and CDR2 SVGAGI. The CDR3 is 15 amino acids. In DNA, the CDR3 is TGTGCCAGCACCCCATTCGGGGGGGCCAACTATGGCTACACCTTC. This sequence encodes CASTPFGGANYGYTF.

This clonotype came up many times. The genes are TRBV10-3 and TRBJ1-2, with a possible D match to TRBD1 (6 bases). This CDR3 has 19 amino acids. V was pared by 10 bases and J by 0 bases, with 30 bases between. The germline CDR1 and CDR2 sequences are ENHRY and SYGVKD. The CDR3 DNA reads as TGTGCCACCCTAACTCACGACCCCCATAGGACAGTATCTAACTATGGCTACACCTTC. Translated: CATLTHDPHRTVSNYGYTF.